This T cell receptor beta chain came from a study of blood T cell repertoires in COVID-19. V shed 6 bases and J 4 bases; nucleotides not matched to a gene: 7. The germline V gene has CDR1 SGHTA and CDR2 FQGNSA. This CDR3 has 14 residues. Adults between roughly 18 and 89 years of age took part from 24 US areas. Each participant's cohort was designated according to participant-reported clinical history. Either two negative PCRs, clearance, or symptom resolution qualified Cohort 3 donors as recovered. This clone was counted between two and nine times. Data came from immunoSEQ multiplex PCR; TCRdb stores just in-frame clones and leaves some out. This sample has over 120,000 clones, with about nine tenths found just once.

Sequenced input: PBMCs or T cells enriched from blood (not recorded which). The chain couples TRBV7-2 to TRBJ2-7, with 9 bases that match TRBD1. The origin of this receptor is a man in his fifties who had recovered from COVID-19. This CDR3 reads CASSLTGGAYEQYF. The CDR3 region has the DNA TGTGCCAGCAGTCTAACAGGGGGCGCGTACGAGCAGTACTTC.